A single sample gave rise to the 24 T cell receptor beta chains below, sequenced in a study of blood T cell repertoires in COVID-19. The data were produced by immunoSEQ multiplex PCR, yet TCRdb's version contains in-frame clones alone and is incomplete. The sample lists around 84,000 clones, around 82% occurring once. Sequenced sample: peripheral blood. Receptors were obtained from a man older than 75 with active or convalescent COVID-19.

The chain has TRBV3-1 (or the pseudogene TRBV3-2) and TRBJ2-4, with 11 bases fitting TRBD2. Per the germline V gene, CDR1 is LGHDT and CDR2 is YNNKEL (reference sequence). The CDR3 has 15 residues. The J segment lost 8 bases and the V segment lost 4 bases, leaving 7 bases of the junction unmatched. DNA for the CDR3: TGTGCCAGCAGCCCTTTACTAGCGGGAGTTCACATTCAGTACTTC. It specifies CASSPLLAGVHIQYF.

The genes are TRBV9 and TRBJ2-3, with 10 bases identical to TRBD2. Per the germline V gene, CDR1 is SGDLS and CDR2 is YYNGEE. J was trimmed by 0 bases and V by 0 bases; bases with no gene match: 1. This CDR3 contains 16 residues. The CDR3 DNA reads as TGTGCCAGCAGCGTAGGGACTAGCGGAAGCACAGATACGCAGTATTTT. It specifies CASSVGTSGSTDTQYF.

This sequence joins TRBV7-8 and TRBJ1-2; 8 positions match TRBD1. V shed 3 bases, J shed 0 bases, and the junction held 0 bases outside the gene matches. This CDR3 is built from 14 residues. CDR1 and CDR2 from the germline V gene are SGHVS and FQNEAQ. In nucleotides, the CDR3 is TGTGCCAGCAGCTTGGACAGGGCTAACTATGGCTACACCTTC. Encoded protein: CASSLDRANYGYTF.

This clone showed up just a few times. J is TRBJ1-4 and V is TRBV5-1; D unclear. CDR3 length equals 14 residues. V was shortened by 4 bases and J by 4 bases, with 11 bases between the two germline ends. Germline loops: CDR1 SGHRS, CDR2 YFSETQ. CDR3 region: CASSPGNLNEKLFF. In nucleotides, the CDR3 is TGCGCCAGCAGCCCGGGGAACCTTAATGAAAAACTGTTTTTT.

The rearrangement uses TRBV27 and TRBJ1-4, with TRBD1 identical over 8 bases. J lost 0 bases, V lost 5 bases, and 5 bases had no gene match. Germline CDR1 reads MNHEY; CDR2 reads SMNVEV (reference sequence). CDR3 length: 16 residues. The CDR3 is CASSRQGIPTNEKLFF. Written as DNA, the CDR3 is TGTGCCAGCAGTCGACAGGGGATACCAACTAATGAAAAACTGTTTTTT.

A word on this clone: This same CDR3 is encoded by further DNA sequences in the sample. This rearrangement joins TRBV2 to TRBJ2-3; 12 nucleotides line up with TRBD2. CDR1 SNHLY and CDR2 FYNNEI come from the germline V gene. V shed 6 bases, J shed 4 bases, and the junction held 5 bases outside the gene matches. The length of the CDR3 is 15 residues. This chain's CDR3 is CASRVGLAGSDTQYF. The CDR3 DNA reads as TGTGCCAGCAGGGTGGGACTAGCGGGCTCAGATACGCAGTATTTT.

This clone was counted a few times. The CDR3 nucleotides are TGTGCCAGCAGCTTAGCGGGGGGACAGCAAAACACTGAAGCTTTCTTT. As protein: CASSLAGGQQNTEAFF. V usage is TRBV7-8 and J usage is TRBJ1-1; 7 bases line up with TRBD1. CDR1 is SGHVS, CDR2 FQNEAQ, per germline. J gave up 2 bases and V 0 bases, and 6 bases lay outside the gene matches. This CDR3 spans 16 amino acids. Full variable domain (remainder filled in from reference TRBV7-8 and TRBJ1-1): GAGVSQSPRYKVAKRGQDVALRCDPISGHVSLFWYQQALGQGPEFLTYFQNEAQLDKSGLPSDRFFAERPEGSVSTLKIQRTQQEDSAVYLCASSLAGGQQNTEAFFGQGTRLTVV.

J is TRBJ2-5 and V is TRBV6-5, with D unclear. CDR3 length equals 12 residues. V lost 5 bases, J lost 1 base, and 5 bases lay in between. Germline loops: CDR1 MNHEY, CDR2 SVGAGI. CDR3 region: CASSPGQETQYF. The CDR3 bases are TGTGCCAGCAGTCCGGGCCAAGAGACCCAGTACTTC.

The chain joins TRBV11-2 to TRBJ2-5; 14 bases agree with TRBD2. CDR1 is SGHAT, CDR2 FQNNGV, per germline. The CDR3 is 17 residues long. With V trimmed by 1 base and J by 4 bases, 5 bases remained unmatched. The CDR3 spells CASSLGLAGGFGETQYF. CDR3 nucleotide sequence: TGTGCCAGCAGCTTAGGACTAGCGGGAGGGTTTGGAGAGACCCAGTACTTC.

This clone was seen a single time. The CDR3 spells CASSPDTGETEAFF. DNA for the CDR3: TGTGCCAGCTCACCGGACACAGGGGAGACTGAAGCTTTCTTT. The chain joins TRBV18 to TRBJ1-1; 7 nucleotides align to TRBD1. V shed 3 bases, J shed 5 bases, and the junction held 6 bases outside the gene matches. The CDR3 has 14 amino acids. CDR1 is KGHSH, CDR2 LQKENI, per germline.

The rearrangement joins TRBV19 to TRBJ2-7; perhaps TRBD1 as D (5 bases). This CDR3 is built from 14 residues. Between the trimmed V and J ends, which lost 4 bases and 3 bases, there was a span of 13 bases. The germline V gene has CDR1 LNHDA and CDR2 SQIVND (reference sequence). CDR3 protein: CASSKARVGYEQYF. The CDR3 coding sequence is TGTGCCAGTAGTAAGGCCAGGGTAGGCTACGAGCAGTACTTC.

This chain connects TRBV24-1 to TRBJ2-4, with D tentatively TRBD1 (6 bases). The germline gives CDR1 KGHDR, CDR2 SFDVKD. The CDR3 has 15 amino acids. V lost 3 bases, J lost 7 bases, and 15 bases lay in between. Here the CDR3 DNA reads TGTGCCACCAGTGATCCCAGGGGTTCTGGGAACATTCAGTACTTC. Protein product: CATSDPRGSGNIQYF.

The chain combines TRBV19 with TRBJ1-1; the match to TRBD1 covers 7 bases. The V segment lost 3 bases and the J segment 7 bases; nucleotides outside the gene matches: 5. The CDR3 covers 13 residues. Germline V gene data show CDR1 as LNHDA and CDR2 as SQIVND (reference sequence). CDR3 protein: CASSMGDRLEAFF. The CDR3 DNA follows: TGTGCCAGTAGTATGGGGGACAGACTTGAAGCTTTCTTT.

The chain uses TRBV2 and TRBJ1-5; TRBD1 matches at 7 bases. V trimming: 9 bases; J trimming: 7 bases; junction bases outside the gene matches: 9. Germline V gene lookup returns CDR1 SNHLY and CDR2 FYNNEI. The CDR3 has 13 amino acids. CDR3 protein: CASEGGHDQPQHF. CDR3 bases: TGTGCCAGTGAAGGGGGCCACGACCAGCCCCAGCATTTT. Supplemented by reference TRBV2 and TRBJ1-5, the full variable domain reads EPEVTQTPSHQVTQMGQEVILRCVPISNHLYFYWYRQILGQKVEFLVSFYNNEISEKSEIFDDQFSVERPDGSNFTLKIRSTKLEDSAMYFCASEGGHDQPQHFGDGTRLSIL.

This chain uses TRBV4-2 with TRBJ1-2, with 8 bases fitting TRBD1. V gave up 1 base and J gave up 2 bases; unmatched junction bases: 6. Germline CDR1 is LGHNA and CDR2 is YNFKEQ. CDR3 length: 16 residues. Here the CDR3 DNA reads TGTGCCAGCAGCCAAGGCCCGGACAGGGAGAACTATGGCTACACCTTC. Translation gives CASSQGPDRENYGYTF.

The J gene is TRBJ2-1, the V gene TRBV5-1; weak D call: TRBD1 (6 bases). The CDR3 consists of 15 residues. The germline V gene encodes CDR1 SGHRS and CDR2 YFSETQ. Trimming took off 4 bases at V and 6 bases at J, with 17 bases between the two ends. The CDR3 is CASSLHTGSLNEQFF. Here the CDR3 DNA reads TGCGCCAGCAGCCTGCACACAGGGTCCCTCAATGAGCAGTTCTTC.

V and J are TRBV11-2 and TRBJ1-1; 10 bases align to TRBD1. CDR3 length: 15 residues. The trim removed 5 bases at V and 3 bases at J, leaving 6 bases unmatched. Germline CDR1 is SGHAT and CDR2 is FQNNGV. CDR3 amino acids: CASSRPGTGDTEAFF. The DNA of the CDR3 is TGTGCCAGCAGCCGTCCCGGGACAGGGGACACTGAAGCTTTCTTT.

Only a few counts were recorded for this clone. This chain connects TRBV21-1 to TRBJ2-5; TRBD2 was called by the table and not checked on the DNA. TRBV21-1 is a listed pseudogene. The CDR3 is 17 amino acids. The CDR3 coding sequence is TGTGCCAGCAGCCCCTGGTTCGTCGGCGGGAGGGCAGAGACCCAGTACTTC. Protein: CASSPWFVGGRAETQYF.

The gene calls are TRBV2 and TRBJ2-1, with 9 bases matching TRBD2. CDR1 and CDR2 from the germline V gene are SNHLY and FYNNEI. The CDR3 runs 13 residues. The V segment lost 6 bases and the J segment 8 bases; nucleotides outside the gene matches: 5. The CDR3 here is CASSSGGPYEQFF. CDR3 bases: TGTGCCAGCAGCAGCGGGGGGCCCTATGAGCAGTTCTTC.

The CDR3 DNA is TGCAGCGGGAACAGGGGCCTGAACACTGAAGCTTTCTTT. Its translation: CSGNRGLNTEAFF. The chain joins TRBV29-1 to TRBJ1-1; 7 bases align to TRBD1. There are 13 residues in the CDR3. Germline V lookup: CDR1 SQVTM, CDR2 ANQGSEA. Trimming at V came to 7 bases and at J to 0 bases, leaving 5 bases not matched to a gene.

This chain uses TRBV9 with TRBJ2-1; TRBD1 agrees at 9 bases. CDR3 length: 15 residues. Germline CDR1 reads SGDLS; CDR2 reads YYNGEE. V lost 0 bases and J lost 5; bases outside the gene matches: 3. CDR3 nucleotides: TGTGCCAGCAGCGTAGTCGGGACAGGGAACAATGAGCAGTTCTTC. Protein product: CASSVVGTGNNEQFF. Full variable domain (rest looked up from reference TRBV9 and TRBJ2-1): DSGVTQTPKHLITATGQRVTLRCSPRSGDLSVYWYQQSLDQGLQFLIQYYNGEERAKGNILERFSAQQFPDLHSELNLSSLELGDSALYFCASSVVGTGNNEQFFGPGTRLTVL.

The chain links TRBV5-4 to TRBJ1-3; 8 bases line up with TRBD1. The trim removed 5 bases at V and 0 bases at J, leaving 7 bases unmatched. This CDR3 is 16 amino acids long. The germline CDR1 and CDR2 sequences are SGHNT and YYREEE (reference sequence). Here the CDR3 reads CASRRTGPNSGNTIYF. The CDR3 DNA follows: TGTGCCAGCAGACGGACAGGGCCAAACTCTGGAAACACCATATATTTT. The full variable domain, rest sourced from reference TRBV5-4 and TRBJ1-3, is ETGVTQSPTHLIKTRGQQVTLRCSSQSGHNTVSWYQQALGQGPQFIFQYYREEENGRGNFPPRFSGLQFPNYSSELNVNALELDDSALYLCASRRTGPNSGNTIYFGEGSWLTVV.

This clone was counted only a few times. The V gene is TRBV5-1, the J gene TRBJ2-7, with D maybe TRBD2 (6 bases). Germline CDR1 SGHRS, CDR2 YFSETQ. This CDR3 comprises 13 residues. Trimming pared 4 bases from V and 6 bases from J, leaving 14 bases between. CDR3 bases: TGCGCCAGCAGCGCGGGGCGGGTGGGCGAGCAGTACTTC. Translated: CASSAGRVGEQYF. Based on the CDR3 plus reference TRBV5-1 and TRBJ2-7, the full variable domain is KAGVTQTPRYLIKTRGQQVTLSCSPISGHRSVSWYQQTPGQGLQFLFEYFSETQRNKGNFPGRFSGRQFSNSRSEMNVSTLELGDSALYLCASSAGRVGEQYFGPGTRLTVT.

V and J are TRBV12-3 or TRBV12-4 and TRBJ1-2, with no clear D. The CDR3 totals 12 residues. Trimming left V 6 bases short and J 4 bases short, with 9 bases between. The CDR3 DNA follows: TGTGCCAGCAGGCGTCCCGGCTATGGCTACACCTTC. This translates into CASRRPGYGYTF.